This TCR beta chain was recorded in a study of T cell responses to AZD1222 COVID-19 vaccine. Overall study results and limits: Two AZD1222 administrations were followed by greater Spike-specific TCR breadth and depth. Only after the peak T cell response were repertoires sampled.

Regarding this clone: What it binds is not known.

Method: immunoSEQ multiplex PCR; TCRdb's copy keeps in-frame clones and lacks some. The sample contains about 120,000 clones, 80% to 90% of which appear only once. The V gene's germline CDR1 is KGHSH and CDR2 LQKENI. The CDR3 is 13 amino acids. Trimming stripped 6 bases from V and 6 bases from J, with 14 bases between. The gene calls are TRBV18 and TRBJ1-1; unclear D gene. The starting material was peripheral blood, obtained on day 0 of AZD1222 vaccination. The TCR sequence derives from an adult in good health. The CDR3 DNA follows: TGTGCCAGCTCCAATATGGGAGGAGCTGAAGCTTTCTTT. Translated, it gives CASSNMGGAEAFF.